A selection of T cell receptor beta chains follows, all from one sample in a study of T cell repertoires in cytomegalovirus infection. Each CDR3 protein gets one entry after TCRdb re-called the reads with MiXCR. There are about 100,000 distinct CDR3 sequences in the sample; approximately 15% occur only once, and over 8% lies in the top ten. Sequencing used PBMCs. All receptors come from a human donor in good health (CMV status not recorded). Some clones in this sample may be carry-over from other donors' samples. Each CDR3 is given with its conserved first and last residue. A D gene is named only where the DNA matches it firmly. Not all rows give a size; the values are once, few, many and, for expanded clones, a class.

V gene,D gene,J gene,clone size,CDR3 DNA,CDR3 protein
TRBV15,-,TRBJ2-3,-,TGTGCCACCAGCAGAGATGACAGAAGCACAGATACGCAGTATTTT,CATSRDDRSTDTQYF
TRBV6-2/TRBV6-3,-,TRBJ2-5,many,TGTGCCAGCAGTAACCACCAAGACAGTGTCCAAGAGACCCAGTACTTC,CASSNHQDSVQETQYF
TRBV19,TRBD1,TRBJ1-5,-,TGTGCCAGTAGTATACGCCGACAGGGACAGCCCCAGCATTTT,CASSIRRQGQPQHF
TRBV6-2/TRBV6-3,TRBD1,TRBJ2-1,-,TGTGCCAGCAGTTATAAGCAGACAGGGTTCTACAATGAGCAGTTCTTC,CASSYKQTGFYNEQFF
TRBV7-8,-,TRBJ2-3,many,TGTGCCAGCAGCTTACGGGCGGGGGCCGGGGATACGCAGTATTTT,CASSLRAGAGDTQYF
TRBV12-3/TRBV12-4,-,TRBJ2-3,many,TGTGCCAGCAGCCTGGCAGTCACTAGCACAGATACGCAGTATTTT,CASSLAVTSTDTQYF
TRBV19,TRBD2,TRBJ2-2,many,TGTGCCAGTACCTCTCGACTAGCGGGGGACACCGGGGAGCTGTTTTTT,CASTSRLAGDTGELFF
TRBV5-4,TRBD2,TRBJ2-1,many,TGTGCCAGCAGCGAGCGGGGGGGGACGAATGAGCAGTTCTTC,CASSERGGTNEQFF
TRBV20-1,TRBD1,TRBJ1-2,-,TGCAGTGCTAGACACCAGGGACAGGGAGGGTCATTACGGGATAGGGGCTACACCTTC,CSARHQGQGGSLRDRGYTF
TRBV4-3,-,TRBJ1-2,few,TGCGCCAGCAGCCAAGTTTCAGGGGCCAGCTATGGCTACACCTTC,CASSQVSGASYGYTF
TRBV7-9,-,TRBJ2-6,-,TGTGCCAGCAGGCCCGTAGAGGGATCGGGTGGGGCCAACGTCCTGACTTTC,CASRPVEGSGGANVLTF
TRBV5-1,-,TRBJ1-5,-,TGCGCCAGCAGCGTAGAAGGAGGCAATCAGCCCCAGCATTTT,CASSVEGGNQPQHF
TRBV2,TRBD1,TRBJ2-1,few,TGTGCCAGCAGGGCAGGGGGCGCCTACAATGAGCAGTTCTTC,CASRAGGAYNEQFF
TRBV20-1,TRBD1,TRBJ1-5,-,TGCAGTGCTATGGGACAGGGTGCTCAGCCCCAGCATTTT,CSAMGQGAQPQHF
TRBV7-2,TRBD1,TRBJ1-5,many,TGTGCCAGCAGCCCCGTTGACAGGGGTCCCAATCAGCCCCAGCATTTT,CASSPVDRGPNQPQHF
TRBV12-3/TRBV12-4,TRBD1,TRBJ1-3,few,TGTGCCAGCAGTTTACTAGGGACAGGGGGAAACACCATATATTTT,CASSLLGTGGNTIYF
TRBV28,TRBD1,TRBJ1-2,few,TGTGCCAGCAGCGGACAGGATAACTATGGCTACACCTTC,CASSGQDNYGYTF
TRBV7-2,-,TRBJ2-3,few,TGTGCCAGCAGCCCAGAGTTTAGCACAGATACGCAGTATTTT,CASSPEFSTDTQYF
TRBV20-1,-,TRBJ1-4,few,TGCAGTGCTAGAAGGGAAGCGTCGGTAGTTCGGAATGAAAAACTGTTTTTT,CSARREASVVRNEKLFF
TRBV7-9,-,TRBJ1-2,-,TGTGCCAGCAGCTCCGGGACATTTAGCACCTACACCTTC,CASSSGTFSTYTF
TRBV7-8,-,TRBJ2-5,many,TGTGCCAGCAGCTTAGTTGGCGGACTCTGGGAGACCCAGTACTTC,CASSLVGGLWETQYF
TRBV7-8,-,TRBJ1-4,many,TGTGCCAGCAGCGGCGGCTCAACTAATGAAAAACTGTTTTTT,CASSGGSTNEKLFF
TRBV12-3/TRBV12-4,-,TRBJ1-1,many,TGTGCCAGCAGTTTACCGTCGGGGGTCCCTTACGAAGCTTTCTTT,CASSLPSGVPYEAFF
TRBV5-4,TRBD1,TRBJ1-1,many,TGTGCCAGCAGTACAAAGACAGGGGGGAACACTGAAGCTTTCTTT,CASSTKTGGNTEAFF
TRBV15,TRBD1,TRBJ2-3,few,TGTGCCACCAGCAGAGCTAGGACAGGGGGCACAGATACGCAGTATTTT,CATSRARTGGTDTQYF
TRBV28,TRBD1,TRBJ2-2,-,TGTGCCAGCAGTTTGCCGGGACAGGGGGAAGCCGGGGAGCTGTTTTTT,CASSLPGQGEAGELFF
TRBV12-3/TRBV12-4,-,TRBJ2-2,many,TGTGCCAGCAGTTTAGCGCACACCGGGGAGCTGTTTTTT,CASSLAHTGELFF
TRBV7-2,TRBD1,TRBJ1-1,many,TGTGCCAGCAGCTCGACAGGGAGGGTCACTGAAGCTTTCTTT,CASSSTGRVTEAFF
TRBV7-2,-,TRBJ1-1,many,TGTGCCAGCAGCCCTCTGAGTGGGACTGAAGCTTTCTTT,CASSPLSGTEAFF
TRBV28,-,TRBJ2-1,many,TGTGCCAGCAACCCGGACGGGGGTAGGAATGAGCAGTTCTTC,CASNPDGGRNEQFF
TRBV9,-,TRBJ1-2,few,TGTGCCAGCAGCCCCATCGGGATCAACTATGGCTACACCTTC,CASSPIGINYGYTF